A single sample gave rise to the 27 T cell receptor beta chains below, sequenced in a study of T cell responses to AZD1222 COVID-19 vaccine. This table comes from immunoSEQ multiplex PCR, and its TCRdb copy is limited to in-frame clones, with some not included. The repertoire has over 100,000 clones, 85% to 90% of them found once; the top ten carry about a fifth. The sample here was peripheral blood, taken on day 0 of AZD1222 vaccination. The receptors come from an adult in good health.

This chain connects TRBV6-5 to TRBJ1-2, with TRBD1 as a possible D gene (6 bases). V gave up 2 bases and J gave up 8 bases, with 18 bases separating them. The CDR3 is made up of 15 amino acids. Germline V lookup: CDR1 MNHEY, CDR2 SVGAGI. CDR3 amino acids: CASSYTVGGAGGYTF. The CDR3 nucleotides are TGTGCCAGCAGTTACACGGTAGGGGGTGCTGGAGGCTACACCTTC.

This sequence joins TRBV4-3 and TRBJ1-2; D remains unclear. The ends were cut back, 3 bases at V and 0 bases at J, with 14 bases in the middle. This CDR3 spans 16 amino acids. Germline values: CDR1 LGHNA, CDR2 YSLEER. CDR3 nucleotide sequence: TGCGCCAGCAGCCAGGAATTTGGGGTAGCTAACTATGGCTACACCTTC. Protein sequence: CASSQEFGVANYGYTF.

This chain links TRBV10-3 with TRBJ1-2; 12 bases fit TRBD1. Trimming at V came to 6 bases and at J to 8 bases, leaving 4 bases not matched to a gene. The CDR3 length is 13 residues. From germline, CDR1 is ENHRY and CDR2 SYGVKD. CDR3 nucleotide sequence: TGTGCCATCAGGGGACAGGGGGCTGAAGGCTACACCTTC. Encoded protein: CAIRGQGAEGYTF.

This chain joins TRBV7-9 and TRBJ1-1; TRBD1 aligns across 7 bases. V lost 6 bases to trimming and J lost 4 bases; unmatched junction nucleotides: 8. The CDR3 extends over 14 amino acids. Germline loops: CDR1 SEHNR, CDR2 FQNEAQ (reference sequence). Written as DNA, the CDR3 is TGTGCCAGCAGTGAGGACAGGAGCGGCACTGAAGCTTTCTTT. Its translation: CASSEDRSGTEAFF.

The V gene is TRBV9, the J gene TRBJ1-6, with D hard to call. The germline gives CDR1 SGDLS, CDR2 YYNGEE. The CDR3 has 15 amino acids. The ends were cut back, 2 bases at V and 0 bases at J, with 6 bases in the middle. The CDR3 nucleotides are TGTGCCAGCAGCGTTTCAGGCTCCTATAATTCACCCCTCCACTTT. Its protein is CASSVSGSYNSPLHF.

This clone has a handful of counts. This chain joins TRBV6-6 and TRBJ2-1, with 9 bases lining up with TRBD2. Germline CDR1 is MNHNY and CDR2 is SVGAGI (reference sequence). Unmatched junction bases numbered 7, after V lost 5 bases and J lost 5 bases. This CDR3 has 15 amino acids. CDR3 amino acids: CASSPLAGWNNEQFF. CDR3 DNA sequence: TGTGCCAGCAGTCCCCTAGCGGGGTGGAACAATGAGCAGTTCTTC.

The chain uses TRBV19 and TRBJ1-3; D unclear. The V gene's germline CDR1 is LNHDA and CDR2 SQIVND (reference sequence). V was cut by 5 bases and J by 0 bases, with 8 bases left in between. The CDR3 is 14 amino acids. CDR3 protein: CASSPAISGNTIYF. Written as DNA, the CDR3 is TGTGCCAGTAGTCCAGCTATCTCTGGAAACACCATATATTTT.

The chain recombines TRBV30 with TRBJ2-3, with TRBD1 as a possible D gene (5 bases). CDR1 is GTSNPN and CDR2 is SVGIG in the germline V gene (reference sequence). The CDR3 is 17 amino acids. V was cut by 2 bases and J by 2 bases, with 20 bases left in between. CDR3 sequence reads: CAWSRPRDSLLTDTQYF. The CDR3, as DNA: TGTGCCTGGAGTAGACCGAGAGACAGCCTTCTCACAGATACGCAGTATTTT.

The CDR3 nucleotides read TGTGCCAGCAGCCCTGGGGGTGGCTATGGCTACACCTTC. The encoded protein is CASSPGGGYGYTF. This chain links TRBV7-9 with TRBJ1-2; TRBD1 is a possible D gene (5 bases). Germline loops: CDR1 SEHNR, CDR2 FQNEAQ (reference sequence). Trimming shortened V by 5 bases and J by 4 bases, and 11 bases separated the two germline ends. This CDR3 has 13 residues.

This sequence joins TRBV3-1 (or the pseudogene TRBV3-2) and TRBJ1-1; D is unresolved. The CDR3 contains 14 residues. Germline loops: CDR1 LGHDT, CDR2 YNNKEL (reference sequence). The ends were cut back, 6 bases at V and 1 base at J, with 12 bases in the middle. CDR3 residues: CASRDRTANTEAFF. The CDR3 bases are TGTGCCAGCAGAGACCGTACGGCGAACACTGAAGCTTTCTTT.

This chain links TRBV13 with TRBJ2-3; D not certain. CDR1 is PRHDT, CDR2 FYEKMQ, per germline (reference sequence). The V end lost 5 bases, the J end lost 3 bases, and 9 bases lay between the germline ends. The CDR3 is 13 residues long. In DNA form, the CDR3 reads TGTGCCAGCAGCATCCCATTAACAGATACGCAGTATTTT. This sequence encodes CASSIPLTDTQYF. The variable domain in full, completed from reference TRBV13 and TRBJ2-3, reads AAGVIQSPRHLIKEKRETATLKCYPIPRHDTVYWYQQGPGQDPQFLISFYEKMQSDKGSIPDRFSAQQFSDYHSELNMSSLELGDSALYFCASSIPLTDTQYFGPGTRLTVL.

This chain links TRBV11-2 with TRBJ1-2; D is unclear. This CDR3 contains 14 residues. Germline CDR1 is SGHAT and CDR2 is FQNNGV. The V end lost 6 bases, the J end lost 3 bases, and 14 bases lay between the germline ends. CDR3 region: CASSDKEGYYGYTF. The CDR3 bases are TGTGCCAGCAGTGATAAAGAGGGTTACTATGGCTACACCTTC.

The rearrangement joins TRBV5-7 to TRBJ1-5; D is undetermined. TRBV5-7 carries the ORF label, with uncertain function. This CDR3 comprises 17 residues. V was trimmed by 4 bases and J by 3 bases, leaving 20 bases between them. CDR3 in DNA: TGTGCCAGCAGCCATCTACACTGTCAAGAACCCAATCAGCCCCAGCATTTT. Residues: CASSHLHCQEPNQPQHF.

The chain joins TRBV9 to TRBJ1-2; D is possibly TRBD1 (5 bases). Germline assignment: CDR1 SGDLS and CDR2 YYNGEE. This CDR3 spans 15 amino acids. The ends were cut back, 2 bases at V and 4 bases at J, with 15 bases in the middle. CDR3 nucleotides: TGTGCCAGCAGCGTCAGTGGGGGGAGGATCTATGGCTACACCTTC. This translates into CASSVSGGRIYGYTF.

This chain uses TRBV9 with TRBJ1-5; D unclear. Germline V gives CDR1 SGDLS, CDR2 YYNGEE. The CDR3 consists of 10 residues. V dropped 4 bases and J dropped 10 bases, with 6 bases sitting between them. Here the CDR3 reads CASSNLPQHF. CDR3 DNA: TGTGCCAGCAGCAACCTTCCCCAGCATTTT. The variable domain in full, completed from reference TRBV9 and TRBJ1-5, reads DSGVTQTPKHLITATGQRVTLRCSPRSGDLSVYWYQQSLDQGLQFLIQYYNGEERAKGNILERFSAQQFPDLHSELNLSSLELGDSALYFCASSNLPQHFGDGTRLSIL.

CDR3: CASSLLGPDTQYF. The CDR3 nucleotides read TGTGCCAGCAGCTTGCTGGGGCCAGATACGCAGTATTTT. The rearrangement uses TRBV7-3 and TRBJ2-3; a weak D match, TRBD1 (5 bases). CDR1 and CDR2 (germline): SGHTA, FQGTGA. The V end was cut by 3 bases, the J end by 4 bases, with 8 bases between. The CDR3 is made up of 13 amino acids. Together with reference TRBV7-3 and TRBJ2-3, the CDR3 gives the full variable domain: GAGVSQTPSNKVTEKGKYVELRCDPISGHTALYWYRQSLGQGPEFLIYFQGTGAADDSGLPNDRFFAVRPEGSVSTLKIQRTERGDSAVYLCASSLLGPDTQYFGPGTRLTVL.

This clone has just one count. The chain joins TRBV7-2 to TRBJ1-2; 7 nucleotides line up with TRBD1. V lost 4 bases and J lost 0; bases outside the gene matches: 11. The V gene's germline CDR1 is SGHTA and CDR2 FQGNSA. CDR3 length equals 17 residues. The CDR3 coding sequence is TGTGCCAGCAGCTCACCGGGACAGAGCATTACTAACTATGGCTACACCTTC. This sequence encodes CASSSPGQSITNYGYTF.

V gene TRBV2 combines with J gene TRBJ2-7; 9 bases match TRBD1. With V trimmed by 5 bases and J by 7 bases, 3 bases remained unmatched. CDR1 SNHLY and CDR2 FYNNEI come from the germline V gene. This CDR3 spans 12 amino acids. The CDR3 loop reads CASSPTGGEQYF. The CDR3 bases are TGTGCCAGCAGTCCGACAGGGGGGGAGCAGTACTTC.

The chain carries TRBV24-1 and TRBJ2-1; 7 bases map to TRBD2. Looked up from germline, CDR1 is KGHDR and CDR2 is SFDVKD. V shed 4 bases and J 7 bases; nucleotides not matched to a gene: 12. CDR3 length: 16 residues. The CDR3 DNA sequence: TGTGCCACCAGTGACCTAGCGATCGCCGGGGGGAATGAGCAGTTCTTC. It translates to CATSDLAIAGGNEQFF.

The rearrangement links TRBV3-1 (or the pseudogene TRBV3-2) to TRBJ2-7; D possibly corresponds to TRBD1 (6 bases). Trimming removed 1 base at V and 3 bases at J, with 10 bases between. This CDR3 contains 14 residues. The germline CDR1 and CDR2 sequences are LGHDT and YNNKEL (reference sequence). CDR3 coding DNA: TGTGCCAGCAGCCAAGCGGGACAATTCTACGAGCAGTACTTC. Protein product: CASSQAGQFYEQYF.

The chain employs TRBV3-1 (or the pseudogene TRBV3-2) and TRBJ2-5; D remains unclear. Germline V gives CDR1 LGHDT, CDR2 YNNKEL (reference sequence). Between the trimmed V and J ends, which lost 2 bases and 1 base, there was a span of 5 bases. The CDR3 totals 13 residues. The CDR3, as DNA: TGTGCCAGCAGCCAATATCTCCAAGAGACCCAGTACTTC. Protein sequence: CASSQYLQETQYF.

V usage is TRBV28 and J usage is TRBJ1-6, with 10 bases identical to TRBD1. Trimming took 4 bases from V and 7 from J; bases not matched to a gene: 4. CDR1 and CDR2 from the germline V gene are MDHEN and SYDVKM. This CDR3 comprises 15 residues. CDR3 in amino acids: CASSSTGQGNSPLHF. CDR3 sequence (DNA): TGTGCCAGCAGTTCCACGGGACAGGGGAATTCACCCCTCCACTTT. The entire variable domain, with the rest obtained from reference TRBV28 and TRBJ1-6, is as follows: DVKVTQSSRYLVKRTGEKVFLECVQDMDHENMFWYRQDPGLGLRLIYFSYDVKMKEKGDIPEGYSVSREKKERFSLILESASTNQTSMYLCASSSTGQGNSPLHFGNGTRLTVT.

The CDR3 loop reads CASSPSDRGPNNQPQHF. For the CDR3, the DNA is TGTGCCAGCTCACCGTCGGACAGGGGGCCCAATAATCAGCCCCAGCATTTT. This sequence joins TRBV18 and TRBJ1-5; TRBD1 aligns across 11 bases. CDR1 is KGHSH, CDR2 LQKENI, per germline. The CDR3 extends over 17 amino acids. With 3 bases clipped from V and 4 bases from J, the junction kept 8 bases outside the gene matches.

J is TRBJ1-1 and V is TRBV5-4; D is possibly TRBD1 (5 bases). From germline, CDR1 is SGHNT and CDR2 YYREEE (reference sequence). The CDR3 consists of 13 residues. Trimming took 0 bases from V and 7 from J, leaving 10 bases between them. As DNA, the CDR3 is TGTGCCAGCAGCTTGGCGAAAGGACATGAAGCTTTCTTT. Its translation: CASSLAKGHEAFF.

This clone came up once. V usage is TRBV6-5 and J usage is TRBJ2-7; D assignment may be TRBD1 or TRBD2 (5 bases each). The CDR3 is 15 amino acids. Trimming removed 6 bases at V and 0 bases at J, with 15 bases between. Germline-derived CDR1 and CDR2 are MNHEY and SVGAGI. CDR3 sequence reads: CASRKGTDISYEQYF. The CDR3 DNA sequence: TGTGCCAGCAGAAAAGGGACCGACATCTCCTACGAGCAGTACTTC.

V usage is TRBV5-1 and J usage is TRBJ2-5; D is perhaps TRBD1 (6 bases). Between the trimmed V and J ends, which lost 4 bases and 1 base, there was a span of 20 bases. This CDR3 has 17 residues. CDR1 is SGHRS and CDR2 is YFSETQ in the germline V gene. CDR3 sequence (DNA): TGCGCCAGCAGCCGAAAGAAAGTGGACAGCATCCAAGAGACCCAGTACTTC. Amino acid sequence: CASSRKKVDSIQETQYF.

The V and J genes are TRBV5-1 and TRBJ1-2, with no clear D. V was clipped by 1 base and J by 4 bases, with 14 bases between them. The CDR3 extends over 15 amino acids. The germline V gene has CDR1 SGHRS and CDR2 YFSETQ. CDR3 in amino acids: CASSLSPGSSYGYTF. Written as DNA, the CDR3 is TGCGCCAGCAGCTTGAGCCCGGGGAGCAGCTATGGCTACACCTTC.